The rows below give T cell receptor beta chains drawn from one sample of a study of glioma-infiltrating T cells after dendritic cell vaccination. This table comes from immunoSEQ multiplex PCR, and its TCRdb copy is limited to in-frame clones, with some not included. The repertoire holds 85,000 to 100,000 clones, with around 80% as singletons. The source material was blood, sampled after dendritic cell vaccination. The receptor set was obtained from a human donor with glioblastoma. Both conserved end residues are part of each CDR3.

TRBJ2-3,TRBV2,CASSEGTISFSDTQYF
TRBJ2-1,TRBV15,CATSRGEGHVNEQFF
TRBJ1-3,TRBV29-1,CSVTGGFSGNTIYF
TRBJ1-5,TRBV19,CASSIPGQGYDQPQHF
TRBJ2-3,TRBV7-9,CASSILVPDTQYF
TRBJ2-5,TRBV2,CASRPSGQETQYF
TRBJ2-7,TRBV28,CASSFRASKQYF
TRBJ1-1,TRBV28,CASSSGVVGAFF
TRBJ1-2,TRBV6-5,CASRGAGGYGYTF
TRBJ2-7,TRBV5-1,CASSLVGGGYEQYF
TRBJ2-1,TRBV7-9,CASSGMRGSSYNEQFF
TRBJ2-1,TRBV7-3,CASSSTSGRSYNEQFF
TRBJ2-1,TRBV7-7,CASSLDRGREQFF
TRBJ1-3,TRBV30,CAWSLQESRGNTIYF
TRBJ2-3,TRBV5-1,CASSLAGGPTDTQYF
TRBJ2-5,TRBV11-2,CASSPRTGFVETQYF
TRBJ2-2,TRBV30,CAWKRGLDTGELFF
TRBJ2-7,TRBV5-1,CASSLGSGITNEQYF
TRBJ2-7,TRBV28,CASKVKREAPAYEQYF
TRBJ2-3,TRBV9,CASSVAGLHITDTQYF